A single sample gave rise to the 21 T cell receptor beta chains below, sequenced in a study of OX40 agonist ivuxolimab in advanced cancers. To prepare the library, the immunoSEQ multiplex PCR assay was applied. The source is immuneACCESS, and TCRdb retained only in-frame sequences with V and J called. Part of the clones is not carried over; for the studies checked, unresolved V genes explain less than half of this, and the remainder is unexplained. The sample has about 75,000 clones on record, 86% of them singletons. The ten largest clones take up approximately 8% of the sample. The sample in question was CD4+ or CD8+ T cells sorted from blood, obtained in a trial of the OX40 agonist ivuxolimab. The receptor set was obtained from an adult with an advanced solid tumor such as melanoma, head and neck, liver or kidney cancer.

The V call is TRBV4-3, the J call TRBJ1-2; D unclear. CDR1 is LGHNA, CDR2 YSLEER, per germline. V shed 4 bases and J shed 7 bases, with 16 bases lying between them. The CDR3 loop spans 14 amino acids. CDR3 DNA sequence: TGCGCCAGCAGCCTAGTTGGGTCCGCGGGTGGCTACACCTTC. As protein: CASSLVGSAGGYTF.

This clone was detected only a few times. The chain combines TRBV7-9 with TRBJ1-5; D is ambiguous. From germline, CDR1 is SEHNR and CDR2 FQNEAQ (reference sequence). V was pared by 4 bases and J by 4 bases, with 8 bases between. The CDR3 is 13 residues long. The CDR3 DNA follows: TGTGCCAGCAGCTCAGACAAGAATCAGCCCCAGCATTTT. Translating gives CASSSDKNQPQHF.

The chain uses TRBV6-1 and TRBJ1-5, with D maybe TRBD1 (6 bases). The V gene's germline CDR1 is MNHNS and CDR2 SASEGT. V gave up 6 bases and J gave up 5 bases, with 14 bases separating them. The CDR3 contains 14 residues. The CDR3 spells CASSLGGGYQPQHF. The CDR3 nucleotides read TGTGCCAGCAGCTTGGGAGGGGGGTATCAGCCCCAGCATTTT.

The chain links TRBV4-2 to TRBJ1-2; TRBD1 is a possible D gene (6 bases). The CDR3 has 15 amino acids. Trimming shortened V by 0 bases and J by 7 bases, and 15 bases separated the two germline ends. Germline assignment: CDR1 LGHNA and CDR2 YNFKEQ. CDR3 loop: CASSQELRTVPGYTF. In DNA form, the CDR3 reads TGTGCCAGCAGCCAAGAATTAAGGACAGTCCCTGGCTACACCTTC.

CDR3 loop: CASSQDRGNQPQHF. The CDR3 nucleotides read TGTGCCAGCAGCCAAGATAGAGGGAATCAGCCCCAGCATTTT. The V call is TRBV4-2, the J call TRBJ1-5; D remains ambiguous. The germline CDR1 and CDR2 sequences are LGHNA and YNFKEQ. The ends were cut back, 0 bases at V and 4 bases at J, with 7 bases in the middle. This CDR3 comprises 14 residues.

This chain uses TRBV10-3 with TRBJ1-6, with unresolved D. The CDR3 is 15 residues long. V was shortened by 1 base and J by 0 bases, with 4 bases between the two germline ends. Per the germline V gene, CDR1 is ENHRY and CDR2 is SYGVKD. The CDR3 region is CAISEWSSYNSPLHF. CDR3 nucleotide sequence: TGTGCCATCAGTGAGTGGAGCTCCTATAATTCACCCCTCCACTTT.

The gene calls are TRBV6-5 and TRBJ1-2; TRBD1 is a possible D gene (5 bases). Germline CDR1 is MNHEY and CDR2 is SVGAGI. V shed 4 bases and J shed 8 bases, with 11 bases lying between them. The CDR3 covers 12 residues. CDR3 residues: CASSSGTRGYTF. The CDR3, as DNA: TGTGCCAGCAGTTCCGGGACGAGGGGCTACACCTTC.

The chain links TRBV7-9 to TRBJ1-5; D not resolved. CDR3 length: 13 amino acids. The V end lost 5 bases, the J end lost 4 bases, and 9 bases lay between the germline ends. The V gene's germline CDR1 is SEHNR and CDR2 FQNEAQ (reference sequence). For the CDR3, the DNA is TGTGCCAGCAGCGCTCAAGGAAATCAGCCCCAGCATTTT. Translating gives CASSAQGNQPQHF.

The chain has TRBV5-1 and TRBJ1-1, with D unclear. V was clipped by 6 bases and J by 1 base, with 13 bases between them. Looked up from germline, CDR1 is SGHRS and CDR2 is YFSETQ. This CDR3 spans 14 amino acids. This chain's CDR3 is CASMFGSANTEAFF. CDR3 in DNA: TGCGCCAGCATGTTTGGCAGCGCGAACACTGAAGCTTTCTTT.

The chain carries TRBV4-1 and TRBJ2-7; D remains ambiguous. Germline CDR1 MGHRA, CDR2 YSYEKL. Between the trimmed V and J ends, which lost 0 bases and 0 bases, there was a span of 12 bases. The CDR3 loop spans 16 amino acids. For the CDR3, the DNA is TGCGCCAGCAGCCAAGAAGGATTTACAGTCTCCTACGAGCAGTACTTC. This gives the protein CASSQEGFTVSYEQYF.

The V gene is TRBV7-9, the J gene TRBJ2-5; D is uncertain. Deletions cut 2 bases from V and 2 bases from J, with 12 bases between. CDR3 size: 15 residues. CDR1 SEHNR and CDR2 FQNEAQ come from the germline V gene (reference sequence). The chain's CDR3 is CASSLIYDVQETQYF. The CDR3 DNA sequence: TGTGCCAGCAGCTTAATATATGATGTTCAAGAGACCCAGTACTTC.

This clone has just one count. The chain joins TRBV7-3 to TRBJ1-3, with D perhaps matching TRBD1 (5 bases). Between the trimmed V and J ends, which lost 5 bases and 4 bases, there was a span of 12 bases. This CDR3 is 14 amino acids long. Per germline, CDR1 SGHTA and CDR2 FQGTGA. Here the CDR3 reads CASSPGTAGNTIYF. DNA of the CDR3: TGTGCCAGCAGCCCGGGGACGGCCGGAAACACCATATATTTT.

The V call is TRBV5-1, the J call TRBJ2-2; perhaps TRBD1 as D (6 bases). Germline lookup yields CDR1 SGHRS and CDR2 YFSETQ. The CDR3 runs to 19 residues. V was cut by 4 bases and J by 4 bases, with 26 bases left in between. This CDR3 is CASSPQGRGVTQFTGELFF. The CDR3, as DNA: TGCGCCAGCAGCCCACAGGGCAGGGGCGTTACGCAGTTCACCGGGGAGCTGTTTTTT. The full variable domain, with the rest looked up from reference TRBV5-1 and TRBJ2-2, is KAGVTQTPRYLIKTRGQQVTLSCSPISGHRSVSWYQQTPGQGLQFLFEYFSETQRNKGNFPGRFSGRQFSNSRSEMNVSTLELGDSALYLCASSPQGRGVTQFTGELFFGEGSRLTVL.

CDR3 residues: CASSNRNTEAFF. CDR3 nucleotide sequence: TGTGCCAGTAGCAACCGGAACACTGAAGCTTTCTTT. V is TRBV19 and J is TRBJ1-1, with D unresolved. This CDR3 has 12 amino acids. Germline V gene data show CDR1 as LNHDA and CDR2 as SQIVND (reference sequence). V was shortened by 6 bases and J by 1 base, with 6 bases between the two germline ends.

The V gene is TRBV30, the J gene TRBJ2-7; no clear D. V was shortened by 3 bases and J by 7 bases, with 13 bases between the two germline ends. CDR1 and CDR2 from the germline V gene are GTSNPN and SVGIG (reference sequence). This CDR3 has 12 amino acids. The CDR3 region has the DNA TGTGCCTGGAGCCTGAGTATAGGGGAGCAGTACTTC. Translating gives CAWSLSIGEQYF.

V gene TRBV28 combines with J gene TRBJ1-5; D is undetermined. V shed 2 bases and J shed 3 bases, with 2 bases lying between them. Germline CDR1 MDHEN, CDR2 SYDVKM. The CDR3 covers 12 residues. Written as DNA, the CDR3 is TGTGCCAGCAGTTTAGCCAATCAGCCCCAGCATTTT. Amino acids: CASSLANQPQHF.

This chain uses TRBV10-1 with TRBJ2-3; weak D call: TRBD2 (6 bases). The CDR3 has 15 residues. Trimming left V 6 bases short and J 9 bases short, with 22 bases between. Germline CDR1 is WNHNN and CDR2 is SYGVQD (reference sequence). CDR3 sequence reads: CASSFERVGKVTQYF. CDR3 in DNA: TGCGCCAGCAGCTTCGAGCGGGTCGGCAAGGTGACGCAGTATTTT.

The rearrangement links TRBV27 to TRBJ1-1, with 8 bases aligning to TRBD1. The ends lost 5 bases at V and 1 base at J; junction bases unmatched: 3. There are 14 residues in the CDR3. In germline, CDR1 is MNHEY, CDR2 SMNVEV (reference sequence). The CDR3 here is CASSRTGSNTEAFF. CDR3 bases: TGTGCCAGCAGTCGGACAGGGTCGAACACTGAAGCTTTCTTT.

The genes are TRBV15 and TRBJ1-2, with a weak D call TRBD1 (5 bases). The CDR3 spans 14 residues. Trimming pared 3 bases from V and 7 bases from J, leaving 15 bases between. In germline, CDR1 is LNHNV, CDR2 YYDKDF (reference sequence). The CDR3: CATSRDQGKPGYTF. In DNA form, the CDR3 reads TGTGCCACCAGCAGGGATCAGGGAAAGCCTGGCTACACCTTC.

This chain joins TRBV6-5 and TRBJ1-1, with D possibly matching TRBD1 (5 bases). There are 11 residues in the CDR3. Germline loops: CDR1 MNHEY, CDR2 SVGAGI. With 4 bases removed from V and 11 bases from J, the gap between germline ends came to 11 bases. As DNA, the CDR3 is TGTGCCAGCAGTTCAGGGACCCTTGCTTTCTTT. It translates to CASSSGTLAFF.

For this clone: At one end, the junction sequence differs from germline, possibly due to a read error. The chain joins TRBV7-9 to TRBJ2-1, with a weak D call TRBD2 (5 bases). Germline V CDR1 and CDR2: SEHNR, FQNEAQ (reference sequence). There are 13 residues in the CDR3. CDR3 nucleotides: TGTGCCAGCGAGCAGGAGGCCGGCCTGAGTCGGGTCTTC. It codes for CASEQEAGLSRVF.